The rows below give T cell receptor beta chains drawn from one sample of a study of cytomegalovirus exposure and HLA in healthy donors. TCRdb's table, derived via immunoSEQ multiplex PCR, lists solely in-frame clones and lacks some. This sample carries 200,000 or so clones, roughly 84% of them seen once, and the ten largest clones take about 0.25%. Material for sequencing was PBMCs. The receptors derive from a boy younger than 18 in good health and CMV-seronegative. The CDR3 runs from the conserved cysteine through the conserved F or W. Each record gives: clone size, J gene, V gene, D gene, CDR3 protein, CDR3 DNA. D genes are given only for firm matches. The size of a clone is reported for some rows only, either as once, few or many, or as a class for expanded clones.

>-|TRBJ1-6|TRBV25-1|-
CASSRLSAGNISPLHF
TGTGCCAGCAGTCGCCTTTCGGCAGGGAATATTTCACCCCTCCACTTT
>-|TRBJ2-7|TRBV7-9|-
CSSSHSYEQYF
TGTTCCAGCAGCCACTCCTACGAGCAGTACTTC
>-|TRBJ2-2|TRBV19|TRBD2
CASSIDPWLAVSLLPTGELFF
TGTGCCAGTAGTATAGATCCGTGGCTAGCGGTCTCACTCCTCCCCACCGGGGAGCTGTTTTTT
>-|TRBJ2-7|TRBV7-2|-
CASSLLAGPPYYEQYF
TGTGCCAGCAGCCTCCTGGCAGGGCCCCCCTACTACGAGCAGTACTTC
>-|TRBJ2-7|TRBV5-4|TRBD2
CASSLTGSGGGYYEQYF
TGTGCCAGCAGCTTGACGGGTAGCGGGGGGGGATACTACGAGCAGTACTTC
>-|TRBJ1-1|TRBV4-1|-
CASSQVGGTTEAFF
TGCGCCAGCAGCCAAGTTGGGGGGACCACTGAAGCTTTCTTT
>-|TRBJ1-2|TRBV6-5|-
CASSPFRRVYGYTF
TGTGCCAGCAGTCCCTTCCGACGGGTCTATGGCTACACCTTC
>once|TRBJ2-1|TRBV5-1|TRBD1
CASSLQGANYNEQFF
TGCGCCAGCAGCTTACAGGGGGCGAACTACAATGAGCAGTTCTTC
>-|TRBJ2-5|TRBV29-1|-
CSVVGASQETQYF
TGCAGCGTTGTTGGGGCGTCCCAAGAGACCCAGTACTTC
>-|TRBJ2-1|TRBV5-4|-
CASSLEDSQFF
TGTGCCAGCAGCTTGGAGGACAGTCAGTTCTTC
>-|TRBJ2-3|TRBV7-7|-
CASSFAATDTQYF
TGTGCTAGCAGCTTCGCAGCGACAGATACGCAGTATTTT
>-|TRBJ2-1|TRBV13|TRBD2
CASSTRTSGLYNEQFF
TGTGCCAGCAGCACTCGGACTAGCGGACTCTACAATGAGCAGTTCTTC
>-|TRBJ2-3|TRBV5-1|TRBD1
CASRPKQGATDTQYF
TGCGCCAGCAGGCCAAAACAGGGGGCTACAGATACGCAGTATTTT
>-|TRBJ2-6|TRBV28|TRBD1
CASSSRTGRANVLTF
TGTGCCAGCAGTTCAAGGACAGGGAGGGCCAACGTCCTGACTTTC
>-|TRBJ1-4|TRBV15|TRBD1
CATSPRQGANEKLFF
TGTGCCACCAGCCCCCGACAGGGGGCAAATGAAAAACTGTTTTTT
>-|TRBJ1-2|TRBV7-2|-
CASSLTPDRYYGYTF
TGTGCCAGCAGCCTGACTCCAGACAGGTACTATGGCTACACCTTC
>-|TRBJ2-1|TRBV15|TRBD2
CATSSYRASGKGEQFF
TGTGCCACCAGCTCCTATCGGGCTAGCGGGAAAGGTGAGCAGTTCTTC
>-|TRBJ1-1|TRBV9|-
CASSTTPTGFTEAFF
TGTGCCAGCAGCACAACTCCAACAGGGTTCACTGAAGCTTTCTTT
>-|TRBJ1-1|TRBV27|-
CASSPVGQGLQNTEAFF
TGTGCCAGCAGTCCAGTGGGACAAGGCCTACAGAACACTGAAGCTTTCTTT
>-|TRBJ2-3|TRBV7-9|TRBD2
CASLGREGGDTQYF
TGTGCCAGCTTAGGGCGGGAGGGTGGAGATACGCAGTATTTT
>-|TRBJ2-7|TRBV20-1|-
CSARDGYEQYF
TGCAGTGCTAGAGACGGGTACGAGCAGTACTTC
>-|TRBJ2-7|TRBV27|-
CASSPPGLTYEQYF
TGTGCCAGCAGTCCCCCGGGACTTACCTACGAGCAGTACTTC
>-|TRBJ2-7|TRBV13|TRBD1
CAGGDRGGEQYF
TGTGCCGGCGGGGACAGGGGGGGCGAGCAGTACTTC
>-|TRBJ2-1|TRBV5-1|-
CASGRGNNEQFF
TGCGCCAGCGGCAGGGGAAACAATGAGCAGTTCTTC
>-|TRBJ1-1|TRBV19|-
CASLKPTGDTEAFF
TGTGCCAGTCTTAAACCGACAGGAGACACTGAAGCTTTCTTT
>-|TRBJ2-7|TRBV20-1|-
CSARLVYEQYF
TGCAGTGCCAGACTAGTCTACGAGCAGTACTTC
>-|TRBJ2-7|TRBV5-5|TRBD1
CASSWGQGQGYEQYF
TGTGCCAGCAGCTGGGGACAGGGTCAGGGCTACGAGCAGTACTTC
>-|TRBJ2-3|TRBV5-1|-
CASSLLSSTDTQYF
TGCGCCAGCAGCTTGTTGTCTAGTACAGATACGCAGTATTTT
>-|TRBJ2-7|TRBV19|TRBD1
CASSTYTGTGSYEQYF
TGTGCCAGTAGTACCTACACCGGGACAGGCTCCTACGAGCAGTACTTC
>-|TRBJ1-1|TRBV28|TRBD1
CASSFQGAAFF
TGTGCCAGCAGTTTCCAGGGGGCAGCTTTCTTT
>-|TRBJ1-1|TRBV30|-
CACREVGNTEAFF
TGTGCTTGCAGGGAGGTCGGGAACACTGAAGCTTTCTTT
>-|TRBJ2-1|TRBV29-1|TRBD1
CSADRGLEQFF
TGCAGCGCTGACAGGGGGCTGGAGCAGTTCTTC
>-|TRBJ1-5|TRBV27|-
CASSASIGRYSNQPQHF
TGTGCCAGCAGTGCCTCGATAGGGAGGTATAGCAATCAGCCCCAGCATTTT
>-|TRBJ2-1|TRBV28|TRBD1
CASSFLWDRGAEQFF
TGTGCCAGCAGTTTTTTATGGGACAGGGGGGCTGAGCAGTTCTTC
>-|TRBJ1-5|TRBV27|-
CASALGGAGQPQHF
TGTGCCAGCGCCCTAGGGGGGGCAGGACAGCCCCAGCATTTT
>-|TRBJ2-5|TRBV19|-
CASHSGRVQETQYF
TGTGCCTCCCACTCGGGAAGGGTCCAAGAGACCCAGTACTTC
>few|TRBJ2-1|TRBV2|TRBD2
CAKPGGPDNEQFF
TGTGCCAAGCCGGGAGGGCCAGATAATGAGCAGTTCTTC
>-|TRBJ2-1|TRBV29-1|-
CSVEGYSLIPFF
TGCAGCGTTGAAGGGTACAGCCTAATACCGTTCTTC
>few|TRBJ2-7|TRBV7-8|TRBD1
CASSAGTGGYEQYF
TGTGCCAGCAGCGCCGGGACAGGGGGCTACGAGCAGTACTTC
>-|TRBJ1-2|TRBV5-1|-
CASSLGQGIYGYTF
TGCGCCAGCAGCTTGGGGCAGGGGATCTATGGCTACACCTTC
>-|TRBJ1-2|TRBV11-2|TRBD1
CASSLARTGDGYTF
TGTGCCAGCAGCTTAGCAAGGACAGGGGATGGCTACACCTTC
>-|TRBJ1-6|TRBV19|-
CASTSLYNSPLHF
TGTGCCAGTACTTCCCTCTATAATTCACCCCTCCACTTT
>-|TRBJ1-4|TRBV19|-
CASTASRVRKDEKLFF
TGTGCCAGTACCGCCAGCAGGGTACGGAAGGATGAAAAACTGTTTTTT
>-|TRBJ1-2|TRBV10-3|-
CAISESGGGGYTF
TGTGCCATCAGTGAGTCTGGGGGCGGCGGCTACACCTTC
>-|TRBJ1-2|TRBV30|-
CASYNGGSSGYTF
TGTGCCTCCTATAACGGGGGGAGCAGTGGCTACACCTTC
>-|TRBJ1-2|TRBV19|-
CASTDRWGRYGYTF
TGTGCCAGTACCGATAGGTGGGGCAGATATGGCTACACCTTC
>-|TRBJ2-5|TRBV5-1|-
CASSILRGQETQYF
TGCGCCAGCAGCATTCTGCGGGGCCAAGAGACCCAGTACTTC
>once|TRBJ2-7|TRBV5-5|-
CASSGASAGSYEQYF
TGTGCCAGCTCGGGTGCTTCGGCGGGATCCTACGAGCAGTACTTC
>-|TRBJ2-1|TRBV29-1|TRBD1
CSVGQGDNEQFF
TGCAGCGTTGGGCAGGGGGACAATGAGCAGTTCTTC
>-|TRBJ2-7|TRBV4-3|-
CASSQDDGDLYEQYF
TGCGCCAGCAGCCAAGATGACGGAGACCTCTACGAGCAGTACTTC
>-|TRBJ1-1|TRBV7-9|-
CASSLVPSRFNTEAFF
TGTGCCAGCAGCTTAGTCCCCTCGCGATTCAACACTGAAGCTTTCTTT
>once|TRBJ1-6|TRBV5-1|-
CASSLGGKNSSPLHF
TGCGCCAGCAGCTTGGGCGGGAAGAATAGCTCACCCCTCCACTTT